This TCR beta chain was recovered during a study of CD8+ T cells in alopecia areata (dated by TCRdb to between 2017 and 2018). For context, the study as a whole: The treated patients, all with moderate-to-severe alopecia areata, were enrolled in an open-label pilot trial of oral tofacitinib given at 5 to 10 mg twice daily. Tofacitinib was administered for 6 to 18 months, and 6 months of follow-up off drug were then conducted to assess delayed response and recurrence. Disease severity in treated patients was measured with the SALT score, which quantifies the percentage of affected scalp surface area. The study used high-throughput TCRbeta sequencing to examine T cell clonal expansion in alopecia areata, in both the C3H/HeJ mouse model and human patients. Scalp tissue and sorted CD4+ and CD8+ peripheral blood T cells from patchy and totalis/universalis alopecia areata patients and from healthy controls were covered by human TCRbeta sequencing. Tofacitinib-treated patients had biopsies at baseline and at 4 and 24 weeks of treatment, with a later scalp biopsy in several patients. Scalp clonality was compared across normal scalp (n=4), patchy alopecia areata scalp (n=8), and alopecia totalis/universalis scalp (n=8). RNA came from the PAXgene miRNA kit for fixed scalp, the miRNeasy kit for PBMCs, and the RNeasy kit for mouse skin. Amplification of TCRbeta CDR3 regions was done by immunoSEQ multiplex PCR using 35 Vbeta forward primers and 13 Jbeta reverse primers.

This specimen's time point label, interpreted: roughly 27 days on oral tofacitinib. The meaning of the sample's treatment or condition label: oral pan-JAK inhibitor, 5-10 mg twice daily. Lesional scalp punch biopsies and peripheral blood were collected from alopecia areata patients. After PBMCs were isolated by density centrifugation and stained for CD3, CD4 and CD8, a FACSAria was used to sort CD4+ and CD8+ T cells. Libraries came from the immunoSEQ multiplex PCR assay. RNA was extracted from all samples and reverse transcribed into cDNA, which served as template for TCR sequencing. First-strand cDNA was synthesized with SuperScript III using a 2:1 mix of oligo-dT and random hexamers. A synthetic immune receptor repertoire was used to assess amplification bias, and residual bias was removed computationally. As for the original processing: Raw reads were preprocessed to remove errors, and CDR3 was defined according to IMGT conventions as the region from the conserved cysteine to phenylalanine. To get clonality, Shannon entropy was normalized by log2 of the number of productive unique TCRs and the result was subtracted from 1. Whether scalp clones were CD4 or CD8 was inferred by matching scalp TCRbeta sequences against CD4 and CD8 repertoires sorted from blood. What TCRdb holds here is the immuneACCESS table cut down to in-frame rearrangements. Part of the clones is not present; checked against another copy, under half of the missing clones reflect an unresolved V gene, and the others are unexplained. The V and J calls and the clone size are those of that table, but D and trimming were determined from the DNA. This sample has under 250,000 clones in its table, and about 57% of those were observed once. About 1.4% of the sample is taken by the ten largest.

The CDR3 covers 13 residues, taking in both the cysteine and the phenylalanine. Only the CDR3 part of the read is kept: 39 bases, read in frame from the first base. Sequences SGHTA (CDR1) and FQGNSA (CDR2) are obtained from the germline V gene. With regard to this clone: What antigen it recognizes has not been identified. A read error may produce the germline difference seen at one junction end.

General study outcomes and caveats: Compared with normal scalp, lesional scalp had higher clonality and more expanded CD8+ clones, particularly in alopecia totalis/universalis, a pattern that suggests antigenic drive. Unlike mouse skin, where gammadelta T cells dominate, normal human skin contains resident alphabeta T cells that get sequenced too, which complicates analysis of the scalp TCR repertoire. Tofacitinib significantly lowered scalp clonality and the number of expanded CD8+ clones among the top 100 scalp clones. Compared with mice, TCR sequences shared between patients were less clear, possibly partly because of HLA diversity across the patient population. Many expanded lesional clones were found to persist in scalp and blood during tofacitinib treatment, and relapse after treatment cessation may be partly explained by this persistence. Because the treated cohort was small and had only one nonresponder, larger studies are needed to examine links between baseline CD8+ expansion and response.

This clonotype originated in a human donor with alopecia areata. The sequence is built from TRBV7-2 and TRBJ2-1, and the D gene may be TRBD1, 5 bases matching. The material sequenced was CD4+ T cells sorted from blood, taken at week 4, from a patient treated with tofacitinib. The encoded CDR3 is CASSQDSYNEQFF. The DNA sequence is given as TGCGCCAGCAGCCAAGACAGCTACAATGAGCAGTTCTTC.